Included here is one T cell receptor beta chain sequence, with context. In the original workflow: From reference gene primer amplification, estimates of nucleated cell counts were derived. Measured with immunoSEQ multiplex PCR; TCRdb has only the in-frame clones, and not every one. That table supplies the V and J calls and clone size; D and trimming were determined from the DNA. Here the sample spans nearly 60,000 clones, 90% being singletons. Trimming pared 0 bases from V and 5 bases from J, leaving 14 bases between. The germline V gene encodes CDR1 MNHEY and CDR2 SVGAGI. The CDR3 extends over 15 amino acids. This sample is drawn from a study of blood T cell repertoires in COVID-19. Study summary: The analysed material was cDNA or gDNA that came from T cells, B-cell-depleted T cells, or PBMCs.

The chain joins TRBV6-5 to TRBJ2-7; tentatively, D is TRBD1 (6 bases). This clonotype originated in a man in his sixties with active COVID-19. Sequencing was performed on peripheral blood. Here the CDR3 DNA reads TGTGCCAGCAGTTACTCTCGGACAGTATCCAACGAGCAGTACTTC. As protein: CASSYSRTVSNEQYF.